One and the same sample provided the 24 T cell receptor beta chains below, sequenced in a study of blood T cell repertoires in COVID-19. Data came from immunoSEQ multiplex PCR; TCRdb stores just in-frame clones and leaves some out. Of approximately 260,000 clones listed, around 87% were seen once; the top ten hold roughly 6%. The sequenced sample consisted of PBMCs or T cells enriched from blood (not recorded which). All receptors derive from a woman aged 25 to 45 with acute COVID-19.

This chain links TRBV3-1 (or the pseudogene TRBV3-2) with TRBJ2-7; D is uncertain. Germline V gene lookup returns CDR1 LGHDT and CDR2 YNNKEL (reference sequence). The CDR3 totals 13 residues. V shed 0 bases and J shed 4 bases, with 7 bases lying between them. This CDR3 reads CASSQETLYEQYF. The CDR3 bases are TGTGCCAGCAGCCAAGAAACTTTATACGAGCAGTACTTC.

The chain is built from TRBV4-2 and TRBJ1-2, with 8 bases that match TRBD1. With V trimmed by 1 base and J by 0 bases, 4 bases remained unmatched. The CDR3 has 16 amino acids. The germline gives CDR1 LGHNA, CDR2 YNFKEQ. The CDR3 DNA follows: TGTGCCAGCAGCCAAGGTTCACAGGGGGCTAACTATGGCTACACCTTC. Translation: CASSQGSQGANYGYTF.

J is TRBJ1-1 and V is TRBV5-1, with unresolved D. The CDR3 totals 13 residues. Germline CDR1 SGHRS, CDR2 YFSETQ. V lost 5 bases to trimming and J lost 0 bases, with 8 bases between them. CDR3 amino acids: CASSSNLNTEAFF. In nucleotides, the CDR3 is TGCGCCAGCAGTTCCAATTTGAACACTGAAGCTTTCTTT.

V usage is TRBV7-2 and J usage is TRBJ2-1; weak D call: TRBD1 (6 bases). Germline CDR1 reads SGHTA; CDR2 reads FQGNSA. The CDR3 has 15 amino acids. V lost 2 bases to trimming and J lost 9 bases, with 17 bases between them. The CDR3 region is CASSLRQFGGSEQFF. As DNA, the CDR3 is TGTGCCAGCAGCTTACGGCAATTTGGGGGCAGTGAGCAGTTCTTC.

This chain uses TRBV7-9 with TRBJ2-7; 9 positions match TRBD2. Germline V gene lookup returns CDR1 SEHNR and CDR2 FQNEAQ (reference sequence). The CDR3 sequence is 16 residues long. The ends lost 2 bases at V and 2 bases at J; junction bases unmatched: 7. The CDR3 reads CASSLPSGNEAYEQYF. CDR3 nucleotides: TGTGCCAGCAGCTTACCTAGCGGGAATGAGGCCTACGAGCAGTACTTC. Looking up the rest from reference TRBV7-9 and TRBJ2-7 gives the full variable domain: DTGVSQNPRHKITKRGQNVTFRCDPISEHNRLYWYRQTLGQGPEFLTYFQNEAQLEKSRLLSDRFSAERPKGSFSTLEIQRTEQGDSAMYLCASSLPSGNEAYEQYFGPGTRLTVT.

The count of this clone is one. This chain uses TRBV7-9 with TRBJ1-1; no firm D call. Germline V gives CDR1 SEHNR, CDR2 FQNEAQ (reference sequence). This CDR3 comprises 15 residues. V gave up 5 bases and J gave up 0 bases, with 13 bases separating them. CDR3 in DNA: TGTGCCAGCAGCACGTACACCGACATGAACACTGAAGCTTTCTTT. Its protein is CASSTYTDMNTEAFF. The entire variable domain, with the rest obtained from reference TRBV7-9 and TRBJ1-1, is as follows: DTGVSQNPRHKITKRGQNVTFRCDPISEHNRLYWYRQTLGQGPEFLTYFQNEAQLEKSRLLSDRFSAERPKGSFSTLEIQRTEQGDSAMYLCASSTYTDMNTEAFFGQGTRLTVV.

The rearrangement uses TRBV28 and TRBJ1-2; D unclear. Germline V gene lookup returns CDR1 MDHEN and CDR2 SYDVKM. The ends were cut back, 2 bases at V and 4 bases at J, with 17 bases in the middle. This CDR3 contains 16 residues. The CDR3 loop reads CASSLDDGGYGYGYTF. The CDR3 nucleotides are TGTGCCAGCAGTTTAGATGACGGCGGATATGGCTATGGCTACACCTTC.

The chain carries TRBV14 and TRBJ2-1, with 8 bases lining up with TRBD1. Trimming at V came to 4 bases and at J to 7 bases, leaving 6 bases not matched to a gene. The CDR3 length is 14 residues. Per germline, CDR1 SGHDN and CDR2 FVKESK. CDR3 coding DNA: TGTGCCAGCAGCCCGGACAGGGCATGGAATGAGCAGTTCTTC. This gives the protein CASSPDRAWNEQFF.

The chain combines TRBV6-5 with TRBJ2-7; tentative D call: TRBD1 (5 bases). From germline, CDR1 is MNHEY and CDR2 SVGAGI. The CDR3 is 14 residues long. Trimming took off 6 bases at V and 2 bases at J, with 14 bases between the two ends. The CDR3 spells CASSLPGIPYEQYF. The CDR3, as DNA: TGTGCCAGCAGCCTGCCAGGGATTCCCTACGAGCAGTACTTC.

This clone was found once. The rearrangement uses TRBV6-5 and TRBJ2-7, with a tentative D call TRBD1 (5 bases). The CDR3 spans 12 residues. Trimming stripped 8 bases from V and 5 bases from J, with 13 bases between. Germline values: CDR1 MNHEY, CDR2 SVGAGI. CDR3 nucleotides: TGTGCCAGCCCGAGAGACAGTAACGAGCAGTACTTC. This encodes CASPRDSNEQYF.

This clone was recorded once. The chain uses TRBV5-4 and TRBJ2-7, with D perhaps TRBD1 (6 bases). The CDR3 totals 15 residues. The V and J ends lost 0 bases and 5 bases respectively, with 15 bases between them. Germline V CDR1 and CDR2: SGHNT, YYREEE (reference sequence). The CDR3 DNA sequence: TGTGCCAGCAGCTTGGCAGGGGAATGGGGTAACGAGCAGTACTTC. Amino acids: CASSLAGEWGNEQYF.

V usage is TRBV4-3 and J usage is TRBJ1-2; possible D gene TRBD1, 5 bases. The CDR3 totals 17 residues. The germline gives CDR1 LGHNA, CDR2 YSLEER. Trimming stripped 0 bases from V and 4 bases from J, with 18 bases between. CDR3 DNA sequence: TGCGCCAGCAGCCAAGATGTCTCGGTAACAAGGGGCTATGGCTACACCTTC. Amino acid sequence: CASSQDVSVTRGYGYTF.

The chain carries TRBV2 and TRBJ2-3; D not certain. This CDR3 comprises 13 residues. V lost 5 bases, J lost 6 bases, and 12 bases lay in between. CDR1 is SNHLY and CDR2 is FYNNEI in the germline V gene. The CDR3 DNA is TGTGCCAGCAGTATTTTAATTGGCGATACGCAGTATTTT. It codes for CASSILIGDTQYF.

A note on this clone: Other DNA sequences within the sample encode an identical CDR3. V is TRBV28 and J is TRBJ2-7; weak D call: TRBD1 (6 bases). Trimming removed 5 bases from V and 0 bases from J, with 17 bases in between. The length of the CDR3 is 16 residues. Germline V gene sequence: CDR1 MDHEN, CDR2 SYDVKM. The chain's CDR3 is CASSIPGQPFSYEQYF. CDR3 DNA: TGTGCCAGCAGTATACCGGGACAACCCTTCTCCTACGAGCAGTACTTC.

This clone was counted a single time. The CDR3, as DNA: TGTGCCAGCAGCTTAGCGCCCGGACAGGGGGTTGGTAATGAGCAGTTCTTC. Protein: CASSLAPGQGVGNEQFF. This sequence joins TRBV7-6 and TRBJ2-1, with 10 nucleotides matching TRBD1. This CDR3 is built from 17 residues. The J segment lost 7 bases and the V segment lost 0 bases, leaving 9 bases of the junction unmatched. From germline, CDR1 is SGHVS and CDR2 FNYEAQ.

The V call is TRBV7-8, the J call TRBJ1-4; 7 positions match TRBD1. Losses at the gene ends were 5 bases for V and 15 bases for J; bases not matched to a gene: 9. CDR1 and CDR2 (germline): SGHVS, FQNEAQ. The CDR3 length is 12 residues. CDR3 coding DNA: TGTGCCAGCAGCACACTGACAGGGTCGATGTTTTTT. Amino acids: CASSTLTGSMFF.

The J gene is TRBJ1-2, the V gene TRBV5-1; perhaps TRBD1 as D (5 bases). Germline V CDR1 and CDR2: SGHRS, YFSETQ. Trimming shortened V by 4 bases and J by 8 bases, and 18 bases separated the two germline ends. This CDR3 has 14 residues. The CDR3 DNA reads as TGCGCCAGCAGCATCCGAACAGGTTTATGGGGCTACACCTTC. This translates into CASSIRTGLWGYTF.

The chain employs TRBV5-6 and TRBJ2-1; 10 positions agree with TRBD1. CDR1 is SGHDT and CDR2 is YYEEEE in the germline V gene. The junction had 5 bases not matched to a gene; V was cut back by 4 bases and J by 4 bases. The CDR3 totals 15 residues. The CDR3, as DNA: TGTGCCAGCAGCCAGGGACAGGGGATGTACAATGAGCAGTTCTTC. Protein product: CASSQGQGMYNEQFF.

The gene calls are TRBV30 and TRBJ1-1, with TRBD1 identical over 7 bases. Germline lookup yields CDR1 GTSNPN and CDR2 SVGIG (reference sequence). Germline trimming cut 2 bases from V and 4 bases from J; bases unmatched to any gene: 7. There are 14 residues in the CDR3. This CDR3 reads CAWSPGTGVTEAFF. As DNA, the CDR3 is TGTGCCTGGAGTCCTGGAACAGGGGTCACTGAAGCTTTCTTT.

The chain has TRBV3-1 (or the pseudogene TRBV3-2) and TRBJ2-5, with D possibly being TRBD2 (5 bases). The CDR3 is made up of 14 amino acids. Germline V gene lookup returns CDR1 LGHDT and CDR2 YNNKEL (reference sequence). Deletions cut 4 bases from V and 2 bases from J, with 11 bases between. This CDR3 is CASSPWTVQETQYF. Written as DNA, the CDR3 is TGTGCCAGCAGCCCCTGGACTGTTCAAGAGACCCAGTACTTC.

The chain is built from TRBV28 and TRBJ1-1; TRBD1 matches 7 bases. The CDR3 length is 15 residues. After removal of 4 bases from V and 3 bases from J, the junction contained 8 bases not matched to a gene. Germline V gene lookup returns CDR1 MDHEN and CDR2 SYDVKM. In DNA form, the CDR3 reads TGTGCCAGCAGTTCGCCGGGACAGCGTTACACTGAAGCTTTCTTT. Translating it yields CASSSPGQRYTEAFF.

The table lists this clone with a few counts. The chain combines TRBV5-1 with TRBJ2-1; 7 bases are shared with TRBD2. The CDR3 covers 13 residues. Germline V lookup: CDR1 SGHRS, CDR2 YFSETQ. V gave up 4 bases and J gave up 6 bases; unmatched junction bases: 4. Written as DNA, the CDR3 is TGCGCCAGCAGCCGTACGGGGGGCAATGAGCAGTTCTTC. It specifies CASSRTGGNEQFF. Based on the CDR3 plus reference TRBV5-1 and TRBJ2-1, the full variable domain is KAGVTQTPRYLIKTRGQQVTLSCSPISGHRSVSWYQQTPGQGLQFLFEYFSETQRNKGNFPGRFSGRQFSNSRSEMNVSTLELGDSALYLCASSRTGGNEQFFGPGTRLTVL.

This chain connects TRBV7-9 to TRBJ1-2; no definite D call. Germline V gene data show CDR1 as SEHNR and CDR2 as FQNEAQ (reference sequence). Between the trimmed V and J ends, which lost 6 bases and 6 bases, there was a span of 11 bases. The CDR3 consists of 12 residues. This CDR3 reads CASRVAPDGYTF. The DNA for the CDR3 is TGTGCCAGCAGGGTTGCCCCGGATGGCTACACCTTC.

The rearrangement joins TRBV7-2 to TRBJ2-3; TRBD1 matches 10 bases. The CDR3 has 17 residues. V shed 5 bases, J shed 2 bases, and the junction held 10 bases outside the gene matches. CDR1 is SGHTA and CDR2 is FQGNSA in the germline V gene. The CDR3 bases are TGTGCCAGCAGCAGAACAGACAGGGGGCGCTACACAGATACGCAGTATTTT. Translation: CASSRTDRGRYTDTQYF.